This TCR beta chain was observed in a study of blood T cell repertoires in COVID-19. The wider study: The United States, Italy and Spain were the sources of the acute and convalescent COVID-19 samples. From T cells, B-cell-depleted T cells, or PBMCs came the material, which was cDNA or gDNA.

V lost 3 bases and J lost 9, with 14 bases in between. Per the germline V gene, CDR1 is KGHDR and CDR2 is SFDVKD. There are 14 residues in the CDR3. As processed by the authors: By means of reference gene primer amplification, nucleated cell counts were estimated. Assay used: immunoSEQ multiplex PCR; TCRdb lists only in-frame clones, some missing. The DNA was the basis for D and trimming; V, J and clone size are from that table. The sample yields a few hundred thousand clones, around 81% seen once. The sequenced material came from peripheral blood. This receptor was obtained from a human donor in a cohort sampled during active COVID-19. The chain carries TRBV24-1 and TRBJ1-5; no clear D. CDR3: CATSDEQTMSPQHF. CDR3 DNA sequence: TGTGCCACCAGTGATGAACAGACTATGTCGCCCCAGCATTTT.